These 16 T cell receptor beta chains originate from one sample sequenced in a study of siplizumab effects on memory and regulatory T cells. Assay: immunoSEQ multiplex PCR; the TCRdb copy retains only in-frame clones and omits some. The table records 18,000 or so clones, approximately 46% of them present only once. For these TCRs, the target antigens are not known. The mixed lymphocyte reaction cells were cocultured at 37°C for six to seven days. What was sequenced was CFSE-low (dividing) CD4+ T cells sorted from an allogeneic mixed lymphocyte reaction. These receptors all come from a human donor in good health; the cells came from an allogeneic mixed lymphocyte reaction.

J is TRBJ1-2 and V is TRBV11-2; no firm D call. The CDR3 covers 12 residues. V was trimmed by 0 bases and J by 5 bases, leaving 4 bases between them. In germline, CDR1 is SGHAT, CDR2 FQNNGV. CDR3 protein: CASSLDEYGYTF. Here the CDR3 DNA reads TGTGCCAGCAGCTTAGACGAGTATGGCTACACCTTC.

This chain uses TRBV6-6 with TRBJ1-3; D not resolved. Between the trimmed V and J ends, which lost 7 bases and 15 bases, there was a span of 7 bases. Germline CDR1 reads MNHNY; CDR2 reads SVGAGI (reference sequence). The CDR3 is 8 amino acids. CDR3 sequence (DNA): TGTGCCAGCATCCCCGAATATTTT. It yields the protein CASIPEYF.

The chain combines TRBV6-5 with TRBJ2-7, with D hard to call. V was trimmed by 3 bases and J by 0 bases, leaving 9 bases between them. CDR3 length: 14 residues. The germline V gene has CDR1 MNHEY and CDR2 SVGAGI. The CDR3 protein is CASSYESYSYEQYF. In DNA form, the CDR3 reads TGTGCCAGCAGTTATGAGTCCTACTCCTACGAGCAGTACTTC.

V usage is TRBV19 and J usage is TRBJ1-4, with 7 positions matching TRBD1. The length of the CDR3 is 11 residues. In germline, CDR1 is LNHDA, CDR2 SQIVND (reference sequence). In DNA, the CDR3 is TGTTCGACAGGGTGGGATGAAAAACTGTTTTTT. This translates into CSTGWDEKLFF.

This chain links TRBV6-6 with TRBJ1-1, with a weak D call TRBD1 (5 bases). Germline assignment: CDR1 MNHNY and CDR2 SVGAGI (reference sequence). Deletions cut 5 bases from V and 4 bases from J, with 14 bases between. This CDR3 is 14 amino acids long. CDR3 region: CASSLKGLTTEAFF. The CDR3 DNA sequence: TGTGCCAGCAGTCTAAAGGGGCTGACCACTGAAGCTTTCTTT.

This chain links TRBV18 with TRBJ1-2; D gene uncertain. V lost 3 bases and J 2 bases, leaving 13 bases between the germline ends. Germline V CDR1 and CDR2: KGHSH, LQKENI. This CDR3 region has 15 residues. The CDR3 DNA is TGTGCCAGCTCACCGTCGTTAGGGCCAAACTATGGCTACACCTTC. Protein sequence: CASSPSLGPNYGYTF.

The chain recombines TRBV6-4 with TRBJ1-1; a possible D gene is TRBD1 (5 bases). This CDR3 is built from 13 residues. Germline assignment: CDR1 MRHNA and CDR2 SNTAGT. V was cut by 3 bases and J by 4 bases, with 9 bases left in between. The CDR3 sequence is CASSEGVGTEAFF. CDR3 sequence (DNA): TGTGCCAGCAGTGAGGGGGTGGGCACTGAAGCTTTCTTT.

This clone was picked up a small number of times. The V and J genes are TRBV18 and TRBJ1-2, with no clear D. Trimming removed 6 bases from V and 3 bases from J, with 17 bases in between. This CDR3 comprises 15 residues. Per germline, CDR1 KGHSH and CDR2 LQKENI. The CDR3 here is CASSRRDSNDYGYTF. The CDR3 nucleotides are TGTGCCAGCTCCCGCCGGGATAGTAACGACTATGGCTACACCTTC. The entire variable domain, with the rest obtained from reference TRBV18 and TRBJ1-2, is as follows: NAGVMQNPRHLVRRRGQEARLRCSPMKGHSHVYWYRQLPEEGLKFMVYLQKENIIDESGMPKERFSAEFPKEGPSILRIQQVVRGDSAAYFCASSRRDSNDYGYTFGSGTRLTVV.

The chain combines TRBV5-1 with TRBJ1-1; no reliable D call. There are 14 residues in the CDR3. CDR1 and CDR2 from the germline V gene are SGHRS and YFSETQ. V lost 0 bases to trimming and J lost 4 bases, with 10 bases between them. CDR3 nucleotide sequence: TGCGCCAGCAGCTTGGACCCGGGGAGCACTGAAGCTTTCTTT. Its translation: CASSLDPGSTEAFF.

A few counts support this clone. J is TRBJ2-7 and V is TRBV5-1; D is possibly TRBD1 (6 bases). The CDR3 extends over 14 amino acids. Between the trimmed V and J ends, which lost 2 bases and 2 bases, there was a span of 11 bases. The germline gives CDR1 SGHRS, CDR2 YFSETQ. This chain's CDR3 is CASSFDRLAYEQYF. CDR3 nucleotide sequence: TGCGCCAGCAGCTTTGACAGGCTTGCCTACGAGCAGTACTTC.

The chain recombines TRBV6-5 with TRBJ1-2; no firm D call. The V end lost 6 bases, the J end lost 2 bases, and 13 bases lay between the germline ends. The CDR3 runs 14 residues. Germline CDR1 reads MNHEY; CDR2 reads SVGAGI. For the CDR3, the DNA is TGTGCCAGCAGGGCCCCGGGAGGGAACTATGGCTACACCTTC. It translates to CASRAPGGNYGYTF.

The chain carries TRBV7-3 and TRBJ2-7; weak D call: TRBD2 (5 bases). The length of the CDR3 is 12 residues. Trimming cost V 3 bases and J 6 bases, with 9 bases left between them. The germline CDR1 and CDR2 sequences are SGHTA and FQGTGA. The CDR3 nucleotides are TGTGCCAGCAGCTTGGGGAGACTCGAGCAGTACTTC. Protein: CASSLGRLEQYF.

The chain employs TRBV6-5 and TRBJ2-1; D may match TRBD1 or TRBD2 (5 bases each). This CDR3 is 14 amino acids long. Trimming took 7 bases from V and 2 from J, leaving 12 bases between them. CDR1 is MNHEY and CDR2 is SVGAGI in the germline V gene. The CDR3 loop is CASIARGPYNEQFF. CDR3 DNA: TGTGCCAGCATCGCCCGGGGCCCCTACAATGAGCAGTTCTTC.

This clone has only a few counts. The chain combines TRBV6-5 with TRBJ2-3; TRBD1 might be the D (6 bases). The CDR3 has 15 residues. Deletions cut 3 bases from V and 0 bases from J, with 10 bases between. Germline V gene lookup returns CDR1 MNHEY and CDR2 SVGAGI. CDR3 protein: CASSYRDRSTDTQYF. The DNA for the CDR3 is TGTGCCAGCAGTTATCGTGACAGGAGCACAGATACGCAGTATTTT.

This clone was seen a few times. The genes are TRBV5-1 and TRBJ2-1; the D gene is possibly TRBD1 (5 bases). Between the trimmed V and J ends, which lost 0 bases and 3 bases, there was a span of 13 bases. Germline-derived CDR1 and CDR2 are SGHRS and YFSETQ. The CDR3 has 16 residues. CDR3: CASSLDLGQIYNEQFF. As DNA, the CDR3 is TGCGCCAGCAGCTTGGATTTGGGGCAGATCTACAATGAGCAGTTCTTC.

The chain couples TRBV28 to TRBJ2-5; TRBD1 might be the D (5 bases). The CDR3 totals 15 residues. Germline V lookup: CDR1 MDHEN, CDR2 SYDVKM. V lost 6 bases and J lost 4, with 18 bases in between. CDR3 bases: TGTGCCAGCAGCAACCCAGGGCCAGCCGGAGAGACCCAGTACTTC. Protein product: CASSNPGPAGETQYF. The full variable domain, in which reference TRBV28 and TRBJ2-5 provide the parts outside the CDR3, is DVKVTQSSRYLVKRTGEKVFLECVQDMDHENMFWYRQDPGLGLRLIYFSYDVKMKEKGDIPEGYSVSREKKERFSLILESASTNQTSMYLCASSNPGPAGETQYFGPGTRLLVL.